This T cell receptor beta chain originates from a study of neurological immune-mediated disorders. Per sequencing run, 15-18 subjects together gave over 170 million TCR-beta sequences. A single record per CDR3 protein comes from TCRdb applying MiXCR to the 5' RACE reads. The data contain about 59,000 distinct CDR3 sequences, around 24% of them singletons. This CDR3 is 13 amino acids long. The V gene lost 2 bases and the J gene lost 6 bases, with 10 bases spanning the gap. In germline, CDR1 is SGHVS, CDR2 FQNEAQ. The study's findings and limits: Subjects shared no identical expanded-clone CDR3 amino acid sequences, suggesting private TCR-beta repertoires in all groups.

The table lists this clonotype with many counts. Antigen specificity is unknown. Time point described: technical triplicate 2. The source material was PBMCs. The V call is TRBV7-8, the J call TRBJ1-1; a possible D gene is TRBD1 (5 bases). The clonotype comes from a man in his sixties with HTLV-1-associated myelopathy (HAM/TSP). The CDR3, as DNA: TGTGCCAGCAGCTTACCTCCAGGGTCTGAAGCTTTCTTT. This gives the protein CASSLPPGSEAFF.